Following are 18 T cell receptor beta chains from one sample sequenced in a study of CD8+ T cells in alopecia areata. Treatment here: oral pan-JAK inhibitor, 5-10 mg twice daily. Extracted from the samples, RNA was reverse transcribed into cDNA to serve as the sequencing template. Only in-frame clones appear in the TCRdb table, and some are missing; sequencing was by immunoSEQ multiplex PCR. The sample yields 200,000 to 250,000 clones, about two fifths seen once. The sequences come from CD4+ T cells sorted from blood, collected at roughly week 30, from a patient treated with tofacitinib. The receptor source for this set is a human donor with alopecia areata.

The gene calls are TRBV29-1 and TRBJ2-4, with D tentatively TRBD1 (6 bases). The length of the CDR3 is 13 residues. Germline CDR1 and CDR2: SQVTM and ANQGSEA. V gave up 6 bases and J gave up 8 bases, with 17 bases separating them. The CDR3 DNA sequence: TGCAGCGTAGGTGGACGACAGGTAGACATTCAGTACTTC. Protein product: CSVGGRQVDIQYF.

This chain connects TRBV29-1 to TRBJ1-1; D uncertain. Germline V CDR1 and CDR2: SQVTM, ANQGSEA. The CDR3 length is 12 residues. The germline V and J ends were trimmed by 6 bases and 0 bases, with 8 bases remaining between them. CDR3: CSVKGLNTEAFF. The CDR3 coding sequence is TGCAGCGTGAAGGGATTGAACACTGAAGCTTTCTTT.

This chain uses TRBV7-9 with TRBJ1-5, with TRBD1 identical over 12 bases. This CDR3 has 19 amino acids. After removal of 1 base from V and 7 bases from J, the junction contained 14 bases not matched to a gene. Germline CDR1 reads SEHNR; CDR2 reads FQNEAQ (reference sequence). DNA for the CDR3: TGTGCCAGCAGCTTAGGGCCGTACCGGGACAGGGGGCGAGAACAGCCCCAGCATTTT. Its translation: CASSLGPYRDRGREQPQHF.

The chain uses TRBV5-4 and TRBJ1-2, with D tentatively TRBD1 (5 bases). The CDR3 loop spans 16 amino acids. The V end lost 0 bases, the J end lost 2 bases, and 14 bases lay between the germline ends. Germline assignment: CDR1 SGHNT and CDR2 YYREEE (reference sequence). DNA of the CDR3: TGTGCCAGCAGCTTGGACGGAACCGGGACCAACTATGGCTACACCTTC. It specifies CASSLDGTGTNYGYTF.

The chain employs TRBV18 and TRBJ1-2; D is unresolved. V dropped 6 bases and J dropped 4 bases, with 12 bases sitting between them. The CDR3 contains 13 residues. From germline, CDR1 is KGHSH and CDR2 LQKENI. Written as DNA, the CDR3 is TGTGCCAGCTCGGAGGACGTGAGCTATGGCTACACCTTC. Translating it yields CASSEDVSYGYTF.

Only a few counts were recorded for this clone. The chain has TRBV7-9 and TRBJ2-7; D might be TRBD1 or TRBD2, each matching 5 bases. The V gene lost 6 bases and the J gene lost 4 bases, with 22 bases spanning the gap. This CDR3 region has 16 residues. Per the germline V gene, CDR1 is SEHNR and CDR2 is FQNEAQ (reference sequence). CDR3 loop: CASSNPPGTAEYEQYF. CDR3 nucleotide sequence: TGTGCCAGCAGTAATCCCCCCGGGACGGCCGAATACGAGCAGTACTTC. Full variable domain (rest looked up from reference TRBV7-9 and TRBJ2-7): DTGVSQNPRHKITKRGQNVTFRCDPISEHNRLYWYRQTLGQGPEFLTYFQNEAQLEKSRLLSDRFSAERPKGSFSTLEIQRTEQGDSAMYLCASSNPPGTAEYEQYFGPGTRLTVT.

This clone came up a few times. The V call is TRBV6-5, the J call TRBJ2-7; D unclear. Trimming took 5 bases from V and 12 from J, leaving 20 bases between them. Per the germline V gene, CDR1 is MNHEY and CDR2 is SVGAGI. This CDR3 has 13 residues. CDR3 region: CASSKTDNSPRYF. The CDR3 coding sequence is TGTGCCAGCAGTAAGACGGATAATTCCCCCCGGTACTTC.

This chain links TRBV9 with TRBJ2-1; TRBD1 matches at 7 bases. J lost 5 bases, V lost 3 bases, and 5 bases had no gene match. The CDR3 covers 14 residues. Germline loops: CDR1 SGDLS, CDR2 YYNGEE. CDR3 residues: CASSDRGHDNEQFF. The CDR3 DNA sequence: TGTGCCAGCAGCGACAGGGGCCACGACAATGAGCAGTTCTTC.

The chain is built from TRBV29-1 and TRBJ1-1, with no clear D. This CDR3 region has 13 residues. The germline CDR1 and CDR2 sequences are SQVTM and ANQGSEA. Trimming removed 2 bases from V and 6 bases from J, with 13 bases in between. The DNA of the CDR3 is TGCAGCGTTGAATCACGGATGAGCGCTGAAGCTTTCTTT. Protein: CSVESRMSAEAFF. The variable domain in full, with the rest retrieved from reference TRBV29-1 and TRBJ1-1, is SAVISQKPSRDICQRGTSLTIQCQVDSQVTMMFWYRQQPGQSLTLIATANQGSEATYESGFVIDKFPISRPNLTFSTLTVSNMSPEDSSIYLCSVESRMSAEAFFGQGTRLTVV.

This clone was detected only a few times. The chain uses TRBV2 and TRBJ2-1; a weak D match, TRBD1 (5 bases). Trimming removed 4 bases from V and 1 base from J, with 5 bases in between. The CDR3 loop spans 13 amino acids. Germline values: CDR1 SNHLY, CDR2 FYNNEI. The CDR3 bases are TGTGCCAGCAGTGGACAGTCCTACAATGAGCAGTTCTTC. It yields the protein CASSGQSYNEQFF. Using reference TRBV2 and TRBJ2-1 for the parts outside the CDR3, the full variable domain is EPEVTQTPSHQVTQMGQEVILRCVPISNHLYFYWYRQILGQKVEFLVSFYNNEISEKSEIFDDQFSVERPDGSNFTLKIRSTKLEDSAMYFCASSGQSYNEQFFGPGTRLTVL.

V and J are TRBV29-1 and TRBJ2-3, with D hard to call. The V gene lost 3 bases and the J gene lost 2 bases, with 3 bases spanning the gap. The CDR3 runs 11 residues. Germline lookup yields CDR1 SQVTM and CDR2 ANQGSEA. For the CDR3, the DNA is TGCAGCGTTGAGGTCACAGATACGCAGTATTTT. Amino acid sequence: CSVEVTDTQYF.

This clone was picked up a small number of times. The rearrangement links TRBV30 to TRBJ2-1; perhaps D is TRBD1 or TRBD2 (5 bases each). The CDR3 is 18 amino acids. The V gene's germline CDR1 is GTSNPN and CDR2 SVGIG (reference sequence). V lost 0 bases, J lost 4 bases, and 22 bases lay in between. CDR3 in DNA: TGTGCCTGGAGTGTTTCCCCCTTCGGGGCCATGAAGTACAATGAGCAGTTCTTC. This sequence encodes CAWSVSPFGAMKYNEQFF.

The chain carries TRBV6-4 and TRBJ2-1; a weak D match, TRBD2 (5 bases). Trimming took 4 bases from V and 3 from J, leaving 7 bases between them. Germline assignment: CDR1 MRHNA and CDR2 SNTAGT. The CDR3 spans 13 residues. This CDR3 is CASSVGVYNEQFF. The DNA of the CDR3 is TGTGCCAGCAGTGTCGGGGTCTACAATGAGCAGTTCTTC.

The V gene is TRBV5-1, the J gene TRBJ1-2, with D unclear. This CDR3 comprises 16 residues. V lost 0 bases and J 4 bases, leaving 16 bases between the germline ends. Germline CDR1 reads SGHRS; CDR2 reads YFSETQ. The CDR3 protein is CASSLDPAAGSYGYTF. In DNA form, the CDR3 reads TGCGCCAGCAGCTTGGATCCCGCCGCAGGAAGCTATGGCTACACCTTC.

CDR3 residues: CASSAIAGSTDTQYF. The CDR3 DNA is TGTGCCAGCAGTGCTATAGCGGGTAGCACAGATACGCAGTATTTT. This sequence joins TRBV25-1 and TRBJ2-3, with TRBD2 matching over 7 bases. Germline CDR1 is MGHDK and CDR2 is SYGVNS. Trimming removed 4 bases from V and 0 bases from J; junction bases left unmatched: 4. The CDR3 totals 15 residues.

CDR3 in DNA: TGTGCCAGCAGTGCACACAATGAGCAGTTCTTC. Translating gives CASSAHNEQFF. The chain uses TRBV2 and TRBJ2-1; no clear D. Deletions cut 4 bases from V and 5 bases from J, with 3 bases between. The CDR3 sequence is 11 residues long. Germline V lookup: CDR1 SNHLY, CDR2 FYNNEI.

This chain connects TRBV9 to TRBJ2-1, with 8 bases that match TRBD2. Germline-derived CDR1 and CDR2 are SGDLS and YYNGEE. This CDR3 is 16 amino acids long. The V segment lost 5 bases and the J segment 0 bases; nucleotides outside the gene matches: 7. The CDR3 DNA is TGTGCCAGCAGTGCTAGCGGGCCGCCCTCCTACAATGAGCAGTTCTTC. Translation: CASSASGPPSYNEQFF.

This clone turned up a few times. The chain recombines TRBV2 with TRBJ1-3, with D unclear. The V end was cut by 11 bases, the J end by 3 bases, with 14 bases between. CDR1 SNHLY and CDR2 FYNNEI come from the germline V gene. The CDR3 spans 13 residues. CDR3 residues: CAARPGDGNTIYF. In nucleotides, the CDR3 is TGTGCCGCGCGGCCGGGTGATGGAAACACCATATATTTT.